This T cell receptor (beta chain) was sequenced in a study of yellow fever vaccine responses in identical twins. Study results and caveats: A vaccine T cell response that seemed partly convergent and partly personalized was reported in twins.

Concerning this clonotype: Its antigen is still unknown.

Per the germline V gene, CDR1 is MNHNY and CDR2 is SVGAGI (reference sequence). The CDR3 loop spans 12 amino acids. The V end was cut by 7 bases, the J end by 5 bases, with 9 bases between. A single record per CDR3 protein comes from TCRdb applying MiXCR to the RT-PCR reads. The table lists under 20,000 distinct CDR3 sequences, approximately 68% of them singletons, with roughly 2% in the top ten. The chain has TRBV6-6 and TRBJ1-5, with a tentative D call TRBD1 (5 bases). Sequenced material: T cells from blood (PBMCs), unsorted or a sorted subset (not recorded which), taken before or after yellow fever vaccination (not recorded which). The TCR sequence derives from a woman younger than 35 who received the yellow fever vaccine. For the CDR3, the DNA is TGTGCCAGCAATTCGGGGGATCAGCCCCAGCATTTT. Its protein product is CASNSGDQPQHF.